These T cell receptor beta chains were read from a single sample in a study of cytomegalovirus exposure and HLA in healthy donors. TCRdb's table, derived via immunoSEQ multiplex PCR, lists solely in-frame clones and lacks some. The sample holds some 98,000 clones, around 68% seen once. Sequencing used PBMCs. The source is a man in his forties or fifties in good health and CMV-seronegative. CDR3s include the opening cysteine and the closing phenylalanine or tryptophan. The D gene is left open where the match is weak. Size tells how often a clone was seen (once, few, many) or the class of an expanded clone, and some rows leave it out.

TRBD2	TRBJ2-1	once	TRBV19	CASSMRLAGYNEQFF	TGTGCCAGTAGTATGCGACTAGCGGGCTACAATGAGCAGTTCTTC
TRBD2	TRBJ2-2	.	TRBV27	CASSSYGAGGPRPGELFF	TGTGCCAGCAGTTCGTACGGAGCGGGAGGACCCAGGCCCGGGGAGCTGTTTTTT
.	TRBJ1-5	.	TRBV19	CASSGRRERNQPQHF	TGTGCCAGTAGTGGTCGCAGGGAACGCAATCAGCCCCAGCATTTT
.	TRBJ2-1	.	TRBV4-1	CASSHTRVFAYNEQFF	TGCGCCAGCAGCCACACGCGGGTGTTTGCCTACAATGAGCAGTTCTTC
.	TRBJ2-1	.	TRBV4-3	CASSQDWQYNEQFF	TGCGCCAGCAGCCAAGATTGGCAGTACAATGAGCAGTTCTTC
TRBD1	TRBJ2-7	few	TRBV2	CASLVRDRAEQYF	TGTGCCAGCCTCGTAAGGGACAGAGCCGAGCAGTACTTC
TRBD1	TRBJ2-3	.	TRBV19	CASRTGPDTQYF	TGTGCCAGTAGGACAGGGCCAGATACGCAGTATTTT
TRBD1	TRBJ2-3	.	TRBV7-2	CASSPYSGGPTDTQYF	TGTGCCAGCAGCCCGTACTCAGGGGGCCCCACAGATACGCAGTATTTT
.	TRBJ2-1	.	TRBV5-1	CASSLLGQGSSYNEQFF	TGCGCCAGCAGCTTGTTAGGTCAGGGTAGTTCCTACAATGAGCAGTTCTTC
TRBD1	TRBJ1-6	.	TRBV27	CASGDRGRGYSPLHF	TGTGCCAGCGGCGACAGGGGGCGCGGGTATTCACCCCTCCACTTT
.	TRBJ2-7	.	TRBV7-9	CSSSSFYEQYF	TGTTCCAGCAGCTCGTTCTACGAGCAGTACTTC
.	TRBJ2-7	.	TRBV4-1	CASSQAAWGGTYEQYF	TGCGCCAGCAGCCAAGCCGCGTGGGGCGGTACCTACGAGCAGTACTTC
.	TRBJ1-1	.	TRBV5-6	CASSLGGRRTEAFF	TGTGCCAGCAGCTTGGGGGGGCGGAGGACTGAAGCTTTCTTT
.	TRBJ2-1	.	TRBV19	CASSIEKGEVYNEQFF	TGTGCCAGTAGTATAGAAAAGGGGGAAGTGTACAATGAGCAGTTCTTC
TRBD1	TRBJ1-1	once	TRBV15	CATSRDDRVSLNTEAFF	TGTGCCACCAGCAGAGATGACAGGGTATCTTTGAACACTGAAGCTTTCTTT
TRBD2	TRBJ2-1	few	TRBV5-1	CASSRGLAGVNEQFF	TGCGCCAGCAGCCGGGGACTAGCGGGGGTCAATGAGCAGTTCTTC
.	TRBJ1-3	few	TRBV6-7	CASSPVRTGNTIYF	TGTGCCAGCAGCCCGGTGAGGACTGGAAACACCATATATTTT
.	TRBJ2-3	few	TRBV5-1	CASSVTGAGALDTQYF	TGCGCCAGCAGCGTGACAGGGGCGGGGGCCCTAGATACGCAGTATTTT
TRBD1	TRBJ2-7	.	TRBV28	CASSSIGTGFSYEQYF	TGTGCCAGCAGTTCCATAGGGACAGGTTTCAGCTACGAGCAGTACTTC
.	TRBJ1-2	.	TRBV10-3	CAITRDPVYGYTF	TGTGCCATCACCCGGGATCCGGTCTATGGCTACACCTTC
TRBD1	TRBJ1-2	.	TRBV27	CASSLRQGAGYGYTF	TGTGCCAGCAGTTTAAGACAGGGGGCGGGCTATGGCTACACCTTC
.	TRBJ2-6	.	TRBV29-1	CSVEDTLDSSGANVLTF	TGCAGCGTTGAAGATACTTTGGACAGCTCTGGGGCCAACGTCCTGACTTTC
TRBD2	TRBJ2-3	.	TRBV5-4	CASSLGAGGTSTDTQYF	TGTGCCAGCAGCTTGGGTGCGGGAGGGACTAGCACAGATACGCAGTATTTT
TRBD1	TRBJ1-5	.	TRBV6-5	CASSSRTGVNQPQHF	TGTGCCAGCAGTAGCCGTACAGGGGTAAATCAGCCCCAGCATTTT
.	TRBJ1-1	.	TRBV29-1	CSVDKEGAFF	TGCAGCGTTGATAAAGAGGGAGCTTTCTTT
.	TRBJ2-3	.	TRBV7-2	CASSFRREFPDTQYF	TGTGCCAGCAGCTTTCGCAGGGAATTCCCAGATACGCAGTATTTT
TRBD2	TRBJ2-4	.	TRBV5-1	CASSLEPGHTRLAKNIQYF	TGCGCCAGCAGCTTGGAGCCCGGACACACACGACTAGCCAAAAACATCCAGTACTTC
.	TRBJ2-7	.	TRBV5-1	CASSEDSEQYF	TGCGCCAGCAGTGAGGACTCCGAGCAGTACTTC
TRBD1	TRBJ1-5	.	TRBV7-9	CASSRRDRAGNQPQHF	TGTGCCAGCAGCCGCCGGGACAGGGCAGGCAATCAGCCCCAGCATTTT
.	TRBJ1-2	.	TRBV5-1	CASSLEQNYGYTF	TGCGCCAGCAGCTTAGAACAGAACTATGGCTACACCTTC
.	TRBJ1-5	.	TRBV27	CASGRAFSNQPQHF	TGTGCCAGCGGGCGGGCCTTTAGCAATCAGCCCCAGCATTTT
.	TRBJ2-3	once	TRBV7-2	CASSFSDTQYF	TGTGCCAGCAGCTTCTCAGATACGCAGTATTTT
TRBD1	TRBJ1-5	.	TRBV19	CASSLTGAVSNQPQHF	TGTGCCAGTAGCTTAACAGGGGCCGTTAGCAATCAGCCCCAGCATTTT
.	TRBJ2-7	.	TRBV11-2	CASSSGVEQYF	TGTGCCAGCAGCTCCGGGGTCGAGCAGTACTTC
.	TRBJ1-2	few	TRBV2	CASSQTAAYGYTF	TGTGCCAGCAGTCAGACAGCTGCCTATGGCTACACCTTC
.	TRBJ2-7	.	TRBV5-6	CASRIWGDRGYEQYF	TGTGCCAGCAGAATTTGGGGGGACCGCGGCTACGAGCAGTACTTC
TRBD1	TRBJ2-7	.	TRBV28	CASTSPGTESYEQYF	TGTGCCAGCACCTCCCCCGGGACAGAATCCTACGAGCAGTACTTC
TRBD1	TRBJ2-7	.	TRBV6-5	CASSYRDRGNYEQYF	TGTGCCAGCAGTTACCGGGACAGGGGCAACTACGAGCAGTACTTC